This T cell receptor beta chain was found in a study of shared clonotypes between healthy human individuals. General observations from the study: Clonotype sharing across donors was expected to vary with sequencing depth.

Some clones are missing from TCRdb's copy, which holds only in-frame ones; the method was immunoSEQ multiplex PCR. The data hold some 1.4 million clones, with about 96% observed a single time. Comment on this clone: The antigen is not known.

Trimming pared 0 bases from V and 3 bases from J, leaving 7 bases between. Per germline, CDR1 SGHRS and CDR2 YFSETQ. This CDR3 contains 14 residues. This sequence joins TRBV5-1 and TRBJ1-3; D ambiguous. The sequencing sample was made of naive CD4+ T cells sorted from blood. The subset was: CD45RA+ positively selected. The receptor comes from a man younger than 45 in good health. The DNA for the CDR3 is TGCGCCAGCAGCTTGGGGGCAGATGGAAACACCATATATTTT. Residues: CASSLGADGNTIYF.